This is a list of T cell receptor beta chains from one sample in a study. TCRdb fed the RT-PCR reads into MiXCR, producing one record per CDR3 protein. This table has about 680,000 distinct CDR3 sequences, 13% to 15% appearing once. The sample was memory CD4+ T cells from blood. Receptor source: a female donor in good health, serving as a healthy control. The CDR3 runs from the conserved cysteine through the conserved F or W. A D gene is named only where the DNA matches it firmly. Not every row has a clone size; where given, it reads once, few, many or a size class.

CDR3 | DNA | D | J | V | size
CASSTSTSGRTTEQYF | TGTGCCAGCAGTACCTCGACTAGCGGGAGGACAACCGAGCAGTACTTC | TRBD2 | TRBJ2-7 | TRBV28 | few
CASSLRGMEEEQYF | TGTGCCAGCTCACTCAGGGGGATGGAAGAAGAGCAGTACTTC | TRBD1 | TRBJ2-7 | TRBV18 | -
CASSLAPGPGKGYTF | TGTGCCAGCAGCTTGGCTCCGGGACCAGGCAAAGGCTACACCTTC | - | TRBJ1-2 | TRBV7-2 | -
CASSVSGSGNTIYF | TGTGCCAGCAGCGTAAGTGGCTCTGGAAACACCATATATTTT | - | TRBJ1-3 | TRBV9 | many
CASSAWTGGGTEAFF | TGTGCCAGCAGTGCCTGGACAGGGGGTGGCACTGAAGCTTTCTTT | TRBD1 | TRBJ1-1 | TRBV2 | -
CASSHGERGNTEAFF | TGCGCCAGCAGCCACGGGGAACGGGGGAACACTGAAGCTTTCTTT | - | TRBJ1-1 | TRBV4-3 | -
CASSSRERETQYF | TGTGCCAGCAGTTCCCGGGAGAGGGAGACCCAGTACTTC | - | TRBJ2-5 | TRBV12-3/TRBV12-4 | many
CSSRGGAYEQYF | TGCAGTTCCAGGGGTGGAGCCTACGAGCAGTACTTC | - | TRBJ2-7 | TRBV20-1 | -
CSVALSTDTQYF | TGCAGTGTGGCCTTAAGCACAGATACGCAGTATTTT | - | TRBJ2-3 | TRBV20-1 | few
CSAIPSLGTSTDTQYF | TGCAGTGCCATCCCCTCGCTTGGAACTAGCACAGATACGCAGTATTTT | - | TRBJ2-3 | TRBV20-1 | many
CASSLRTAETQYF | TGTGCCAGCAGCTTAAGGACAGCGGAGACCCAGTACTTC | - | TRBJ2-5 | TRBV5-8 | many